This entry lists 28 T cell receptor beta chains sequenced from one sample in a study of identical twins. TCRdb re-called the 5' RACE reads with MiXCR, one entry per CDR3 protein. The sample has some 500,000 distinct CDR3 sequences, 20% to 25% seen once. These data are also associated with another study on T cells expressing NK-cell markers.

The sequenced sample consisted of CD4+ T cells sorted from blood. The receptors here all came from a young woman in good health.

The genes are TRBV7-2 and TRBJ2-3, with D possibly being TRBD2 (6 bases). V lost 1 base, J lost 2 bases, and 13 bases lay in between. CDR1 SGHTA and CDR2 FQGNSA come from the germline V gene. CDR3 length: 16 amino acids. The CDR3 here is CASSLVGTEATDTQYF. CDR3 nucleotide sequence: TGTGCCAGCAGCTTAGTGGGGACTGAGGCCACAGATACGCAGTATTTT.

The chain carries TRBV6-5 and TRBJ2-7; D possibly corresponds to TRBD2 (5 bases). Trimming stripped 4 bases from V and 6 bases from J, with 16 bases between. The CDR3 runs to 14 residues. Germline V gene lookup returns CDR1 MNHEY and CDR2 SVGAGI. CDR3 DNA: TGTGCCAGCAGTTTAACCGGGCCTCGGGGCGAGCAGTACTTC. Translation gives CASSLTGPRGEQYF.

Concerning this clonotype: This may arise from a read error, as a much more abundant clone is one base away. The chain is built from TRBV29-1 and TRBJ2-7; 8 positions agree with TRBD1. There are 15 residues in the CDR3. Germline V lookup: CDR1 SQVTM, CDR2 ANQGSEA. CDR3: CSVLDRGHAAYVQYF. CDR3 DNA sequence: TGCAGCGTCCTAGACAGGGGTCACGCGGCCTACGTGCAGTACTTC.

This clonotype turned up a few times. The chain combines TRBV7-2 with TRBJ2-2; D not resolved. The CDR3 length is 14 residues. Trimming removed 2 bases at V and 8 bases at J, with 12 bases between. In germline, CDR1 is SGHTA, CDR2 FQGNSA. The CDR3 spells CASSLSSRAGELFF. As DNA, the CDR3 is TGTGCCAGCAGCTTAAGCAGTAGAGCTGGGGAGCTGTTTTTT.

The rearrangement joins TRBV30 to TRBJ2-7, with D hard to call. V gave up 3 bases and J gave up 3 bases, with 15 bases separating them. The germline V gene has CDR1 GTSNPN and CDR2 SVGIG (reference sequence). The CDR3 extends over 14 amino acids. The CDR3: CAWRARTGFYEQYF. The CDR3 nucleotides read TGTGCCTGGAGGGCTAGGACGGGTTTCTACGAGCAGTACTTC.

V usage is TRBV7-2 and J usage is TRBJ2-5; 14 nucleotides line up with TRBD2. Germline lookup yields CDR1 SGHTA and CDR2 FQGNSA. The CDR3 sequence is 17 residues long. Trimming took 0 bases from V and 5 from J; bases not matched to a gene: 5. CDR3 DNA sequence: TGTGCCAGCAGCTTAGCGGGGACTAGCGGGGGCCTCGAGACCCAGTACTTC. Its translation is CASSLAGTSGGLETQYF.

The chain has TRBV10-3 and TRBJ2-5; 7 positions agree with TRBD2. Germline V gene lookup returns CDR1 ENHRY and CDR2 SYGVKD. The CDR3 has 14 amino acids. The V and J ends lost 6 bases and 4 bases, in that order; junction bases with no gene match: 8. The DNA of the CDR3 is TGTGCCATCAGGGCTCGGGGGGAGGGAGAGACCCAGTACTTC. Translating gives CAIRARGEGETQYF.

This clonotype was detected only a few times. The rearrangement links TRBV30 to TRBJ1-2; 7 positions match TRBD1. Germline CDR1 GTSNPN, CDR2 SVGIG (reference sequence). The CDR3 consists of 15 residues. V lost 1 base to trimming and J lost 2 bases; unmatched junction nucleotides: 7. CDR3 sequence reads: CAWSATGTVNYGYTF. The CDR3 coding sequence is TGTGCCTGGAGTGCCACAGGGACAGTCAACTATGGCTACACCTTC.

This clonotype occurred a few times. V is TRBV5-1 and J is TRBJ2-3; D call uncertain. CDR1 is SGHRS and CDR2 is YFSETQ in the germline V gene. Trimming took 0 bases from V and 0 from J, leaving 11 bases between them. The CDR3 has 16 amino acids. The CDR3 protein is CASSLGSAQSTDTQYF. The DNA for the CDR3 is TGCGCCAGCAGCTTGGGTTCAGCGCAGAGCACAGATACGCAGTATTTT.

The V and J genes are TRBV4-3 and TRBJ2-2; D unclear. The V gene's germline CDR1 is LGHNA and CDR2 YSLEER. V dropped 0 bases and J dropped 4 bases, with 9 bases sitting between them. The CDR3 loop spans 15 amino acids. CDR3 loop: CASSQDLGITGELFF. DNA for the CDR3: TGCGCCAGCAGCCAAGATTTGGGGATCACCGGGGAGCTGTTTTTT.

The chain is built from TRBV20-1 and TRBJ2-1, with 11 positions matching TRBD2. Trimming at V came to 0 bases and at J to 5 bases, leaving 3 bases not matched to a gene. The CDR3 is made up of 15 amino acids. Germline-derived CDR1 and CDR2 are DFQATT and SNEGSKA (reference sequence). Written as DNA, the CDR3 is TGCAGTGCTAGAGATTTAGCGGGGGGGGACAATGAGCAGTTCTTC. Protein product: CSARDLAGGDNEQFF.

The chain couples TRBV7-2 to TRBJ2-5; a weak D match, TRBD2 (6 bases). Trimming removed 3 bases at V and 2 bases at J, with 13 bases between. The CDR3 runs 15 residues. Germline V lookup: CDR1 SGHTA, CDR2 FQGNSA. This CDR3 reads CASSFGGVIQETQYF. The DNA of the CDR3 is TGTGCCAGCAGCTTCGGGGGAGTAATACAAGAGACCCAGTACTTC.

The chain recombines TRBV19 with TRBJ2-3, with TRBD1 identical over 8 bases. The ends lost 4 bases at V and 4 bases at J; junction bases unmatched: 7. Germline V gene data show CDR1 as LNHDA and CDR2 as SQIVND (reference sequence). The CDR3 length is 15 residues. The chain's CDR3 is CASSTKQGVADTQYF. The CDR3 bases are TGTGCCAGTAGTACTAAACAGGGGGTCGCAGATACGCAGTATTTT.

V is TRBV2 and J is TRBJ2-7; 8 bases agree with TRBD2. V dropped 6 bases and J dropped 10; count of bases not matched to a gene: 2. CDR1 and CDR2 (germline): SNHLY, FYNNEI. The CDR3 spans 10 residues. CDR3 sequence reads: CASSRGGQYF. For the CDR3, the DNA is TGTGCCAGCAGCCGGGGGGGACAGTACTTC. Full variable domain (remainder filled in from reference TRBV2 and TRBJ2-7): EPEVTQTPSHQVTQMGQEVILRCVPISNHLYFYWYRQILGQKVEFLVSFYNNEISEKSEIFDDQFSVERPDGSNFTLKIRSTKLEDSAMYFCASSRGGQYFGPGTRLTVT.

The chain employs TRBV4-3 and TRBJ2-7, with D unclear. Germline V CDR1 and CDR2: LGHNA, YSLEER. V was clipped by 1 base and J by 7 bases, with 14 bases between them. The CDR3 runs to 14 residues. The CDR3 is CASSQAPGLGEQYF. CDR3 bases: TGCGCCAGCAGCCAAGCCCCCGGCTTAGGGGAGCAGTACTTC.

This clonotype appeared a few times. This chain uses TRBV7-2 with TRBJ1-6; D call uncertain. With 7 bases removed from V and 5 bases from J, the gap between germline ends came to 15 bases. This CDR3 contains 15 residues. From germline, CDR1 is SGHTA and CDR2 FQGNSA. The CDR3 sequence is CASNLGGNNNSPLHF. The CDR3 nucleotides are TGTGCCAGCAACCTGGGAGGGAACAATAATTCACCCCTCCACTTT.

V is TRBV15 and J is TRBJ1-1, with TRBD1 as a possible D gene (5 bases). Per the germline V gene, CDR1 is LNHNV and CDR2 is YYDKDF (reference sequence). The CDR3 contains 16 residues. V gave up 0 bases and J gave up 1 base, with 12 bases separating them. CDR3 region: CATSRDLGGENTEAFF. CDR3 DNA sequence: TGTGCCACCAGCAGAGACTTGGGGGGTGAGAACACTGAAGCTTTCTTT.

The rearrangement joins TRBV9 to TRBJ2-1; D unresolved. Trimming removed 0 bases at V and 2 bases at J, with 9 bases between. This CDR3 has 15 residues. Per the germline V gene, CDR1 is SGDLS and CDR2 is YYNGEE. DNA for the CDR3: TGTGCCAGCAGCGTAGCCCCAGGAGCCTACAATGAGCAGTTCTTC. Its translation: CASSVAPGAYNEQFF.

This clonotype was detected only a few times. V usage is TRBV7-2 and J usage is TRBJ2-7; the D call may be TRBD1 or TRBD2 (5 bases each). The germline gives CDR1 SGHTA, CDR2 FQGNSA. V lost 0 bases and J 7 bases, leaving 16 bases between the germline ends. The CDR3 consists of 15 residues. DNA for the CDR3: TGTGCCAGCAGCTTAGCTGGGACCGTTGGAATAGAGCAGTACTTC. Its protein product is CASSLAGTVGIEQYF.

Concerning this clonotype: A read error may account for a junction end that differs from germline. CDR3 sequence reads: CRVAFLPGQGAEQYF. As DNA, the CDR3 is TGCAGAGTTGCATTTTTACCGGGACAGGGCGCCGAGCAGTACTTC. The chain employs TRBV29-1 and TRBJ2-7; 9 bases agree with TRBD1. The CDR3 totals 15 residues. Germline V gene sequence: CDR1 SQVTM, CDR2 ANQGSEA.

CDR3 coding DNA: TGTGCCAGCATCCCCGGGACTAGCGGGAGATGGGGCGAGCAGTACTTC. Protein sequence: CASIPGTSGRWGEQYF. The chain carries TRBV6-2 or TRBV6-3 and TRBJ2-7; 14 bases are shared with TRBD2. This CDR3 spans 16 amino acids. CDR1 and CDR2 from the germline V gene are MNHEY and SVGEGT. Trimming cost V 7 bases and J 6 bases; bases outside gene matches: 11.

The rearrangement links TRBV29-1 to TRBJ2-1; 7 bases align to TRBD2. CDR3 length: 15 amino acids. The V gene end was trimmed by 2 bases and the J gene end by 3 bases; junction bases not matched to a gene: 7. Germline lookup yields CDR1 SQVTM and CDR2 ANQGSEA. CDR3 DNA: TGCAGCGTTGAAAGTGGGCGGGAGATCTACAATGAGCAGTTCTTC. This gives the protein CSVESGREIYNEQFF.

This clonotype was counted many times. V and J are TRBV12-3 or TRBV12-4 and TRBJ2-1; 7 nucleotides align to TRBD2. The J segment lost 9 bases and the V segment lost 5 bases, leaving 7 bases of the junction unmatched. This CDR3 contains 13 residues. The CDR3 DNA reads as TGTGCCAGCAGTCCACACCCTAGCGGTGAGCAGTTCTTC. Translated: CASSPHPSGEQFF.

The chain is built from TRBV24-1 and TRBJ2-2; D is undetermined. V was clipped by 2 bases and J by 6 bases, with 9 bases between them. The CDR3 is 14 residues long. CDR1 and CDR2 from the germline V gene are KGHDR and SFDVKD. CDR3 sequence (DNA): TGTGCCACCAGTGATTCTCTCGCAGCCGGGGAGCTGTTTTTT. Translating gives CATSDSLAAGELFF.

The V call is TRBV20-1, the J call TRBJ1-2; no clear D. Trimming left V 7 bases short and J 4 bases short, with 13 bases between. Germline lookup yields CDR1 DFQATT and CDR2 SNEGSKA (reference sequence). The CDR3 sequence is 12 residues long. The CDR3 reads CSVKDKGYGYTF. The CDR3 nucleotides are TGCAGTGTAAAAGACAAGGGCTATGGCTACACCTTC.

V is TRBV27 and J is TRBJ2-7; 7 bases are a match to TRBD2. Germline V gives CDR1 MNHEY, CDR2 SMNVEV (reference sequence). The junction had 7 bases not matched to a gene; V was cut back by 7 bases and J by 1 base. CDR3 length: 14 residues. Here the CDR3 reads CASISRGGSYEQYF. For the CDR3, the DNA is TGTGCCAGCATCTCCCGGGGAGGGTCCTACGAGCAGTACTTC.

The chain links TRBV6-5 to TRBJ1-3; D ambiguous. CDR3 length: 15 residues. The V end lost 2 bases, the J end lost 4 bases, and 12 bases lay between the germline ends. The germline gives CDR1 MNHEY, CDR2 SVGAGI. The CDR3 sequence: CASSYKYQSGNTIYF. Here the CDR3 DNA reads TGTGCCAGCAGTTACAAATACCAGTCCGGAAACACCATATATTTT.

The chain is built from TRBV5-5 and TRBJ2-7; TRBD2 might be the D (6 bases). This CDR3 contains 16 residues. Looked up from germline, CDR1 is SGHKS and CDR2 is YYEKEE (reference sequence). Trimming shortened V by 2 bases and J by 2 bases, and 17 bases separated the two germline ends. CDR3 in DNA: TGTGCCAGCAGCTTCTCGGCCCGGGACTCGGCCTACGAGCAGTACTTC. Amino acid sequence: CASSFSARDSAYEQYF.